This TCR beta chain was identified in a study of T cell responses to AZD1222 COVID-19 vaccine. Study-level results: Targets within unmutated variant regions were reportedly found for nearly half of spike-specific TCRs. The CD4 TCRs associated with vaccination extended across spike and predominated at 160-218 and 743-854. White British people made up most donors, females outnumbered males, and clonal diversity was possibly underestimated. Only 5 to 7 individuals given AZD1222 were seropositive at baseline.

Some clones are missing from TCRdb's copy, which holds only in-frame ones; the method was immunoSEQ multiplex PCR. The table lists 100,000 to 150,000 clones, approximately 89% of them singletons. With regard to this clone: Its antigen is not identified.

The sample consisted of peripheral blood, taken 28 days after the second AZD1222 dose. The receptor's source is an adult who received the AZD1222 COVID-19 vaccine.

In DNA, the CDR3 is TGTGCCAGCAGCTCAGCACTAGCGGGGGGTAATGAGCAGTTCTTC. Protein: CASSSALAGGNEQFF. This chain joins TRBV9 and TRBJ2-1, with 12 nucleotides matching TRBD2. Germline assignment: CDR1 SGDLS and CDR2 YYNGEE. Unmatched junction bases numbered 6, after V lost 4 bases and J lost 7 bases. The CDR3 has 15 amino acids.